This T cell receptor (beta chain) was documented in a study of blood T cell repertoires in COVID-19. Per the study methods: Amplification from reference gene primers served as the basis for estimated nucleated cell counts. Profiled with immunoSEQ multiplex PCR; TCRdb holds only in-frame clones, not every one. V, J and clone size were drawn from that table, and D and trimming were deduced from the DNA. Here the sample spans 200,000 to 250,000 clones, approximately 78% being singletons. Germline lookup yields CDR1 LGHNA and CDR2 YSLEER. This CDR3 is 15 amino acids long. Trimming pared 0 bases from V and 1 base from J, leaving 10 bases between.

V and J are TRBV4-3 and TRBJ2-7; a weak D match, TRBD1 (6 bases). This clonotype was obtained from a woman older than 75 with COVID-19, enrolled during active disease. Sequencing input: peripheral blood. This CDR3 reads CASSQDRGLSYEQYF. CDR3 in DNA: TGCGCCAGCAGCCAAGATAGGGGGTTATCCTACGAGCAGTACTTC.